This T cell receptor (beta chain) stems from a study of blood T cell repertoires in COVID-19. Study summary: Samples came from the United States, Italy and Spain, spanning acute and convalescent COVID-19.

V lost 1 base, J lost 0 bases, and 7 bases lay in between. This CDR3 region has 15 residues. CDR1 is SGHTA and CDR2 is FQGNSA in the germline V gene. Comment on this clone: The same CDR3 arises from other DNA sequences in this sample as well.

As originally analysed: Amplification from reference gene primers served as the basis for estimated nucleated cell counts. The method was immunoSEQ multiplex PCR; TCRdb's version includes in-frame clones alone and lacks a portion of them. Clone size and V and J calls were adopted from that table, with D and trimming inferred from the DNA. Of some 200,000 clones in the sample, about nine tenths are singletons; the top ten hold 4.5% to 7.5%. The receptor was isolated from a man at least 80 years old with acute or convalescent COVID-19. J is TRBJ1-5 and V is TRBV7-2, with D perhaps matching TRBD1 (5 bases). Sequencing was carried out using peripheral blood. Here the CDR3 reads CASSLEGVSNQPQHF. The CDR3 DNA reads as TGTGCCAGCAGCTTAGAAGGGGTTAGCAATCAGCCCCAGCATTTT.